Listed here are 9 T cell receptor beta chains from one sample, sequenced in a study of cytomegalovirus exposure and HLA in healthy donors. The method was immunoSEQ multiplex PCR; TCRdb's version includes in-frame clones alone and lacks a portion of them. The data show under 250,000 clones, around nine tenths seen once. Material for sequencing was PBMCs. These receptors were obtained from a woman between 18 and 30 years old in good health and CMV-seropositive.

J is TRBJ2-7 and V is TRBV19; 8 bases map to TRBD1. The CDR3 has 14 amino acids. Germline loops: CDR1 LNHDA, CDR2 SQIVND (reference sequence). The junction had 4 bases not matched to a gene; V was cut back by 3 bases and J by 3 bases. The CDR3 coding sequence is TGTGCCAGTAGTATGGGGACAGGAAACTACGAGCAGTACTTC. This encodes CASSMGTGNYEQYF.

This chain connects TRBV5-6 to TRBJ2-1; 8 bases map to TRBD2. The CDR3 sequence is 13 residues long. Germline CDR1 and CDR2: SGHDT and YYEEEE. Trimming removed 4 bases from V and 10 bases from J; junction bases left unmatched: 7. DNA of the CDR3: TGTGCCAGCAGCCAGGCCGGGAGGGCCGAGCAGTTCTTC. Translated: CASSQAGRAEQFF.

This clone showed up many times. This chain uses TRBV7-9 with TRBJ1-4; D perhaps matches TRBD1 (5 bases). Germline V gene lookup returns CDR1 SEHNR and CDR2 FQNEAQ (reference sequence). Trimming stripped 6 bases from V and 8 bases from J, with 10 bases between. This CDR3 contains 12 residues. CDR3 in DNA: TGTGCCAGCAGGGGACTAGGGGAAAAACTGTTTTTT. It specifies CASRGLGEKLFF.

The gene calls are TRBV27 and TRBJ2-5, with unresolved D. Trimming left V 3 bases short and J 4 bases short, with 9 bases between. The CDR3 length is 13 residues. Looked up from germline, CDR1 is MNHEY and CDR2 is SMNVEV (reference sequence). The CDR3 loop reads CASSFYPGETQYF. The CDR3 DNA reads TGTGCCAGCAGTTTTTACCCGGGAGAGACCCAGTACTTC.

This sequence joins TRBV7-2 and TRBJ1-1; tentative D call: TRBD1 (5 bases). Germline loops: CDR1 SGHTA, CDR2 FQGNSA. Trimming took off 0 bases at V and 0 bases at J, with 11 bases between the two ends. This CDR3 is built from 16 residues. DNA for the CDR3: TGTGCCAGCAGCTTAGCGATAAGGGGTTTGAACACTGAAGCTTTCTTT. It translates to CASSLAIRGLNTEAFF. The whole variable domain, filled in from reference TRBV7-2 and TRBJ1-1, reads GAGVSQSPSNKVTEKGKDVELRCDPISGHTALYWYRQSLGQGLEFLIYFQGNSAPDKSGLPSDRFSAERTGGSVSTLTIQRTQQEDSAVYLCASSLAIRGLNTEAFFGQGTRLTVV.

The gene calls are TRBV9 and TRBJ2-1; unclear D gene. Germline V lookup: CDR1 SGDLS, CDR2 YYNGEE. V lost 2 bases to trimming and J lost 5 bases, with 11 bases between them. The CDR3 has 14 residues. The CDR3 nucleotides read TGTGCCAGCAGCGTGGGCAGGCCGAACAATGAGCAGTTCTTC. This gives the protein CASSVGRPNNEQFF.

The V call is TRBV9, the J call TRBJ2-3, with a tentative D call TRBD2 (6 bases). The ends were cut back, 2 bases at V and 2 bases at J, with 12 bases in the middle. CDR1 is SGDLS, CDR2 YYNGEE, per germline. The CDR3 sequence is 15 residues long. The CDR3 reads CASSVGTVNTDTQYF. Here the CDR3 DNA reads TGTGCCAGCAGCGTTGGGACTGTTAACACAGATACGCAGTATTTT.

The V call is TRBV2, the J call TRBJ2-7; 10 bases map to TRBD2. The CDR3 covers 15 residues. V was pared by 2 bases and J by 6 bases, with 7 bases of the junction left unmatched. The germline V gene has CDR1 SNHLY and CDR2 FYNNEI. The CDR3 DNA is TGTGCCAGCAGTGAACTAACTAGCGGGATAGGCGAGCAGTACTTC. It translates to CASSELTSGIGEQYF.

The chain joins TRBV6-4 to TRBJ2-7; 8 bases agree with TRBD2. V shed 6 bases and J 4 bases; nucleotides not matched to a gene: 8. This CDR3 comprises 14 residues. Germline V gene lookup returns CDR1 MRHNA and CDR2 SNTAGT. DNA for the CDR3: TGTGCCAGCAGGGGGGAGCGGGAGACGTACGAGCAGTACTTC. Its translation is CASRGERETYEQYF.